The 9 T cell receptor beta chains given below trace back to one sample, sequenced in a study of post-analysis software for immune sequencing data. Overall study results and limits: Five TRBV segments (TRBV5-6, TRBV5-1 and TRBV20-1 among them) occurred more frequently in patients than in controls.

Built from TCR beta cDNA, the libraries had unique molecular identifiers in them. TCRdb re-called the PCR reads through MiXCR, storing one row per CDR3 protein. The data show hundreds of thousands of distinct CDR3 sequences, approximately 46% seen once. These receptors have no known antigen. The sample was blood. The source of these receptors is a girl aged 10 to 17 with multiple sclerosis.

This clonotype was detected only once. This sequence may be a read error, since a much larger clone differs from it by one base. The rearrangement uses TRBV29-1 and TRBJ2-1; 9 bases line up with TRBD1. The CDR3 sequence is 13 residues long. In germline, CDR1 is SQVTM, CDR2 ANQGSEA. V was pared by 3 bases and J by 6 bases, with 3 bases of the junction left unmatched. This chain's CDR3 is CSVEGTGCNEQFF. DNA of the CDR3: TGCAGCGTTGAGGGGACAGGGTGCAATGAGCAGTTCTTC.

The rearrangement links TRBV5-6 to TRBJ2-1; D uncertain. Trimming removed 4 bases at V and 4 bases at J, with 12 bases between. There are 14 residues in the CDR3. CDR1 SGHDT and CDR2 YYEEEE come from the germline V gene. Written as DNA, the CDR3 is TGTGCCAGCAGCCCAAGAGAGCCTTACAATGAGCAGTTCTTC. Translation gives CASSPREPYNEQFF.

The gene calls are TRBV29-1 and TRBJ2-3, with TRBD1 matching 7 bases. The V gene's germline CDR1 is SQVTM and CDR2 ANQGSEA. The CDR3 consists of 14 residues. V lost 7 bases and J lost 2; bases outside the gene matches: 9. The CDR3 spells CSGAGTEVTDTQYF. Here the CDR3 DNA reads TGCAGCGGCGCCGGGACAGAGGTCACAGATACGCAGTATTTT.

V is TRBV20-1 and J is TRBJ1-2, with D hard to call. The CDR3 runs to 16 residues. Germline CDR1 is DFQATT and CDR2 is SNEGSKA (reference sequence). V gave up 0 bases and J gave up 0 bases, with 14 bases separating them. In DNA, the CDR3 is TGCAGTGCTAGAGATGGGCAGTTAATTCCTAACTATGGCTACACCTTC. This sequence encodes CSARDGQLIPNYGYTF.

J is TRBJ2-1 and V is TRBV27; tentatively, D is TRBD2 (5 bases). This CDR3 comprises 17 residues. Germline V gives CDR1 MNHEY, CDR2 SMNVEV (reference sequence). The V and J ends lost 0 bases and 1 base respectively, with 13 bases between them. The CDR3 loop is CASSLSPGERSYNEQFF. CDR3 nucleotide sequence: TGTGCCAGCAGTTTATCTCCCGGGGAGAGGTCCTACAATGAGCAGTTCTTC.

This clonotype has a handful of counts. The CDR3 sequence: CASSERGNRIGNTIYF. In DNA form, the CDR3 reads TGTGCCAGCAGTGAAAGGGGAAACAGGATCGGAAACACCATATATTTT. The chain joins TRBV25-1 to TRBJ1-3, with D perhaps matching TRBD1 (5 bases). Germline V gene data show CDR1 as MGHDK and CDR2 as SYGVNS. This CDR3 spans 16 amino acids. V lost 2 bases and J lost 4, with 15 bases in between.

The V and J genes are TRBV11-2 and TRBJ2-7, with no clear D. V was cut by 0 bases and J by 4 bases, with 16 bases left in between. Germline V gene sequence: CDR1 SGHAT, CDR2 FQNNGV. The CDR3 extends over 16 amino acids. The CDR3 region is CASSLDLGTMRYEQYF. DNA of the CDR3: TGTGCCAGCAGCTTAGATCTGGGCACCATGAGATACGAGCAGTACTTC.

The chain is built from TRBV9 and TRBJ2-7; a weak D match, TRBD2 (5 bases). Looked up from germline, CDR1 is SGDLS and CDR2 is YYNGEE. The CDR3 is 14 amino acids. V was clipped by 3 bases and J by 2 bases, with 12 bases between them. For the CDR3, the DNA is TGTGCCAGCAGCGCCCGGACTGAAACCTACGAGCAGTACTTC. Translation: CASSARTETYEQYF.

This clonotype was seen a few times. The chain has TRBV5-1 and TRBJ1-1; the match to TRBD1 covers 9 bases. Trimming took 1 base from V and 0 from J; bases not matched to a gene: 7. The CDR3 loop spans 17 amino acids. Germline loops: CDR1 SGHRS, CDR2 YFSETQ. CDR3 coding DNA: TGCGCCAGCAGCTTGCGCGGACAGGGGATTATGAACACTGAAGCTTTCTTT. It specifies CASSLRGQGIMNTEAFF.